This T cell receptor beta chain emerged from a study of cytomegalovirus exposure and HLA in healthy donors. Study results and caveats: Subsequent analysis revealed that first-cohort TCR clusters tended to co-occur in the roughly 120 validation repertoires.

The donors were members of the validation cohort, which comprised under 150 subjects and was separate from the first cohort of 666 subjects. Germline V gives CDR1 MNHEY, CDR2 SVGAGI. CDR3 length: 15 amino acids. The ends were cut back, 0 bases at V and 0 bases at J, with 8 bases in the middle. About this clone itself: Its target is not known.

Data came from immunoSEQ multiplex PCR; TCRdb stores just in-frame clones and leaves some out. In the table there are some 110,000 clones, about 83% of which are singletons. The clonotype was recovered from a man aged 18 to 30 in good health and CMV-seronegative. The rearrangement links TRBV6-5 to TRBJ1-1; a possible D gene is TRBD1 (6 bases). The sequencing input was PBMCs. The CDR3 protein is CASSYSGHMNTEAFF. CDR3 DNA sequence: TGTGCCAGCAGTTACTCGGGACACATGAACACTGAAGCTTTCTTT.